A single sample is the source of the 8 T cell receptor beta chains below, sequenced in a study of Tregs in tolerant kidney transplant recipients. Assay: immunoSEQ multiplex PCR; the TCRdb copy retains only in-frame clones and omits some. The sample includes some 250,000 clones, approximately 83% of them seen just once. The specimen sequenced was CD4+ T cells from blood. The receptor source for this set is a human donor in good health.

This rearrangement joins TRBV5-8 to TRBJ2-1, with D unresolved. The ends were cut back, 2 bases at V and 7 bases at J, with 16 bases in the middle. The germline V gene has CDR1 SGHTS and CDR2 YDEGEE. This CDR3 is 15 amino acids long. For the CDR3, the DNA is TGTGCCAGCAGCTTAGGCAGAATCCCTAGAAATGAGCAGTTCTTC. Protein sequence: CASSLGRIPRNEQFF. The full variable domain, its missing parts supplied by reference TRBV5-8 and TRBJ2-1, is EAGVTQSPTHLIKTRGQQATLRCSPISGHTSVYWYQQALGLGLQFLLWYDEGEERNRGNFPPRFSGRQFPNYSSELNVNALELEDSALYLCASSLGRIPRNEQFFGPGTRLTVL.

J is TRBJ2-5 and V is TRBV9; the match to TRBD1 covers 7 bases. CDR1 is SGDLS, CDR2 YYNGEE, per germline. The V and J ends lost 0 bases and 1 base, in that order; junction bases with no gene match: 6. The length of the CDR3 is 16 residues. CDR3 sequence: CASSVVPTGLQETQYF. For the CDR3, the DNA is TGTGCCAGCAGCGTAGTCCCGACAGGGCTCCAAGAGACCCAGTACTTC.

Points on this clone: Germline and junction disagree at one end, which may indicate a read error. The chain carries TRBV18 and TRBJ2-7; a possible D gene is TRBD2 (6 bases). The CDR3 contains 15 residues. Germline CDR1 KGHSH, CDR2 LQKENI. The CDR3: CASSPLGRDFYGQYF. CDR3 bases: TGTGCCAGCTCACCTTTGGGGCGGGACTTCTACGGGCAGTACTTC.

The chain has TRBV7-9 and TRBJ2-5; 7 bases fit TRBD2. The length of the CDR3 is 15 residues. Unmatched junction bases numbered 8, after V lost 5 bases and J lost 2 bases. Germline assignment: CDR1 SEHNR and CDR2 FQNEAQ (reference sequence). The CDR3 sequence: CASSLTLGGQETQYF. The CDR3 coding sequence is TGTGCCAGCAGCCTGACTCTGGGGGGGCAAGAGACCCAGTACTTC.

This chain uses TRBV6-5 with TRBJ2-3, with 10 bases matching TRBD1. The CDR3 runs 14 residues. J gave up 5 bases and V 6 bases, and 5 bases lay outside the gene matches. The germline CDR1 and CDR2 sequences are MNHEY and SVGAGI. The CDR3 region has the DNA TGTGCCAGCAGGGGGACAGGGGCGAGAGATACGCAGTATTTT. Residues: CASRGTGARDTQYF.

The genes are TRBV27 and TRBJ2-3; 9 bases are shared with TRBD1. V dropped 3 bases and J dropped 3; count of bases not matched to a gene: 4. Germline CDR1 reads MNHEY; CDR2 reads SMNVEV (reference sequence). The CDR3 is 15 amino acids. This CDR3 reads CASSFWDRVTDTQYF. The CDR3 nucleotides read TGTGCCAGCAGTTTTTGGGACAGGGTTACAGATACGCAGTATTTT.

This chain joins TRBV2 and TRBJ1-5; tentatively, D is TRBD1 (6 bases). The CDR3 has 14 amino acids. Germline V gene data show CDR1 as SNHLY and CDR2 as FYNNEI. Trimming pared 5 bases from V and 6 bases from J, leaving 14 bases between. The chain's CDR3 is CASSQIGQSQPQHF. CDR3 bases: TGTGCCAGCAGTCAAATCGGACAGTCTCAGCCCCAGCATTTT.

This chain links TRBV9 with TRBJ1-2; TRBD1 is a possible D gene (6 bases). The V end lost 4 bases, the J end lost 8 bases, and 18 bases lay between the germline ends. The CDR3 runs to 14 residues. Germline V gene sequence: CDR1 SGDLS, CDR2 YYNGEE. The CDR3 region is CASSPPQGFPGYTF. CDR3 bases: TGTGCCAGCAGCCCGCCACAGGGCTTCCCCGGCTACACCTTC.